The subject of this entry is one TCR beta chain. TCRdb's copy holds only in-frame clones and misses some; the assay was immunoSEQ multiplex PCR. The sample gives roughly 40,000 clones, just under 95% of which show up once; 0.55% to 0.85% is in the top ten. The germline V gene encodes CDR1 ENHRY and CDR2 SYGVKD. This CDR3 spans 12 amino acids. V was trimmed by 6 bases and J by 1 base, leaving 6 bases between them. This sample is part of a study of T cell changes during pregnancy in multiple sclerosis. This clonotype originated in a female donor with multiple sclerosis, enrolled in a pregnancy study. The material sequenced was CD4+ T cells from peripheral blood mononuclear cells, taken in the first trimester of pregnancy. The J gene is TRBJ1-1, the V gene TRBV10-3; D not certain. DNA for the CDR3: TGTGCCATCAGGAGGGCGAACACTGAAGCTTTCTTT. Translated: CAIRRANTEAFF.